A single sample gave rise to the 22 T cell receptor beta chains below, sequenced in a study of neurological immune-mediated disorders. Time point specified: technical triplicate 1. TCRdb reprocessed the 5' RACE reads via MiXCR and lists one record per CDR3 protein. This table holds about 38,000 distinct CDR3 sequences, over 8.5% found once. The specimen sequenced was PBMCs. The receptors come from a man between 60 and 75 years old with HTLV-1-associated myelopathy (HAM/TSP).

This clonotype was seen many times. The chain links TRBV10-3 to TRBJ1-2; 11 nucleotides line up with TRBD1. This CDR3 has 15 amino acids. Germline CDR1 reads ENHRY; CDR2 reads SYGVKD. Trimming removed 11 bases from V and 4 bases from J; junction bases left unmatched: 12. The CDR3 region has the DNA TGTGCCGCCTCCGGGACAGGGGGTACGATCTATGGCTACACCTTC. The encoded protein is CAASGTGGTIYGYTF.

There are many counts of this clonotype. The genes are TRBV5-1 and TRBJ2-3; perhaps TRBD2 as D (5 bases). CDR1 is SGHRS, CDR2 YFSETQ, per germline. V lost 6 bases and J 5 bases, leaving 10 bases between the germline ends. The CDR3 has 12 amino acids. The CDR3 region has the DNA TGCGCCAGCAAGCTTGCGGGAGATACGCAGTATTTT. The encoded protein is CASKLAGDTQYF. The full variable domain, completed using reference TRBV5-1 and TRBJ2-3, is KAGVTQTPRYLIKTRGQQVTLSCSPISGHRSVSWYQQTPGQGLQFLFEYFSETQRNKGNFPGRFSGRQFSNSRSEMNVSTLELGDSALYLCASKLAGDTQYFGPGTRLTVL.

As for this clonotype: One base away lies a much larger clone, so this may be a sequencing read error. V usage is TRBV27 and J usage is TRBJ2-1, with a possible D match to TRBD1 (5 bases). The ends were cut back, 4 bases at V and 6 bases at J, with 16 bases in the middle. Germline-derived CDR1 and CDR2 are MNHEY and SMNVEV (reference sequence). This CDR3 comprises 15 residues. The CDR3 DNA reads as TGTGCCAGCAGTTCTTGGCTAGGGGCTGGCAATGAGCAGTTCTTC. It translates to CASSSWLGAGNEQFF.

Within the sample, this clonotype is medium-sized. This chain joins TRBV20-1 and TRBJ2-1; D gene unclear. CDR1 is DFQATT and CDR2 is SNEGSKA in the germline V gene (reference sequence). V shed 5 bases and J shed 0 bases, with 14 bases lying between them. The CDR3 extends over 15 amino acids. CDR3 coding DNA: TGCAGTGCTGACGGCGCTTGGGACTCCTACAATGAGCAGTTCTTC. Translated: CSADGAWDSYNEQFF.

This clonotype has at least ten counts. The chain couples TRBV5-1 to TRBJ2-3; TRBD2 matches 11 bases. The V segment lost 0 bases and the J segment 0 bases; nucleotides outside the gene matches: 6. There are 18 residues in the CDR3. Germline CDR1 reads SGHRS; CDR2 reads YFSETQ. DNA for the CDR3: TGCGCCAGCAGCTTGGGGCTAGCGGGAGGTATTAGCACAGATACGCAGTATTTT. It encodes CASSLGLAGGISTDTQYF.

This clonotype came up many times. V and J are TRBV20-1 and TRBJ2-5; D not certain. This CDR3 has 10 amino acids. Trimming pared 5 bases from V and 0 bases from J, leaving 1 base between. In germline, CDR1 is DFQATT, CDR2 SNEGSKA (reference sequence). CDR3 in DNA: TGCAGTGCTTACCAAGAGACCCAGTACTTC. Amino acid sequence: CSAYQETQYF.

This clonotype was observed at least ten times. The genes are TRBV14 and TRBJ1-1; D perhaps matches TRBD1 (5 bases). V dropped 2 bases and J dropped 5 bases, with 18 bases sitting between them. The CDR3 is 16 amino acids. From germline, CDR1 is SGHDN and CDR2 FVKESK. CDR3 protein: CASSQLTAARSTEAFF. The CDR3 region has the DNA TGTGCCAGCAGCCAATTGACAGCAGCTCGGAGTACTGAAGCTTTCTTT. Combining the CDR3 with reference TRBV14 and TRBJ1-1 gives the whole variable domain EAGVTQFPSHSVIEKGQTVTLRCDPISGHDNLYWYRRVMGKEIKFLLHFVKESKQDESGMPNNRFLAERTGGTYSTLKVQPAELEDSGVYFCASSQLTAARSTEAFFGQGTRLTVV.

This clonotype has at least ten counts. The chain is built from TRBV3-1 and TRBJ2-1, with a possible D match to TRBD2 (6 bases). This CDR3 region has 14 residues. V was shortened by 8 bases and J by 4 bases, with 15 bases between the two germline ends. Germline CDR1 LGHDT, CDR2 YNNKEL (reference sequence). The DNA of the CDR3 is TGTGCCAGCTCCGCCGGGGGTGTTTACAATGAGCAGTTCTTC. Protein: CASSAGGVYNEQFF.

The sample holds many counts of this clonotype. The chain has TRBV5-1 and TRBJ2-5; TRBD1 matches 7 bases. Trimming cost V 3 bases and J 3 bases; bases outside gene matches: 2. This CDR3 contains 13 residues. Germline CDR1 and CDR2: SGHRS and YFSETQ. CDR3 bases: TGCGCCAGCAGCTGGGGACAGAAAGAGACCCAGTACTTC. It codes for CASSWGQKETQYF.

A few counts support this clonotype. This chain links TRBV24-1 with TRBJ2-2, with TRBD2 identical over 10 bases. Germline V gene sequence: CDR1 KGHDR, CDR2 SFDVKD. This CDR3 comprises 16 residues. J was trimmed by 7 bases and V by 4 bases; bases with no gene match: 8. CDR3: CATSESSGRSVGELFF. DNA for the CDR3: TGTGCCACCAGTGAGAGTAGCGGGAGGTCGGTCGGGGAGCTGTTTTTT.

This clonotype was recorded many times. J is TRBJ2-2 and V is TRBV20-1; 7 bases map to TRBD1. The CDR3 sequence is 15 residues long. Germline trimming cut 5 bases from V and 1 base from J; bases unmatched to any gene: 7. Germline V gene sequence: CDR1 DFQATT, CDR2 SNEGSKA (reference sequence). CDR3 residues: CSAQSRQGNTGELFF. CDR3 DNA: TGCAGTGCTCAGTCCCGACAGGGGAACACCGGGGAGCTGTTTTTT.

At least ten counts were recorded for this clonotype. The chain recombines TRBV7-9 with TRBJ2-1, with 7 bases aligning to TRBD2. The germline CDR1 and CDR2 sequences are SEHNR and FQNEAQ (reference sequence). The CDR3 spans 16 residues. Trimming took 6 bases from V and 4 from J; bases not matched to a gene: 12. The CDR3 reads CASRPGGLWSYNEQFF. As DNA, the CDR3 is TGTGCCAGCAGACCCGGGGGACTATGGAGTTACAATGAGCAGTTCTTC.

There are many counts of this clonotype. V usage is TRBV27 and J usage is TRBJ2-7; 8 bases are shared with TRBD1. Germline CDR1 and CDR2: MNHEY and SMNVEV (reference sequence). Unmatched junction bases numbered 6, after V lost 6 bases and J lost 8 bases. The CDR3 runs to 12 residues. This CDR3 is CASSQTGGKQYF. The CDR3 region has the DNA TGTGCCAGCAGCCAAACAGGGGGTAAGCAGTACTTC.

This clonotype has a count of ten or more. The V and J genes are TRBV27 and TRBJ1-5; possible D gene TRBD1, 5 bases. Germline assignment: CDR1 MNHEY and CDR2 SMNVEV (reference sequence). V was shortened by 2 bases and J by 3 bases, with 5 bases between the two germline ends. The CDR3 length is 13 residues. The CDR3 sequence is CASSLGTNQPQHF. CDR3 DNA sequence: TGTGCCAGCAGTTTAGGGACCAATCAGCCCCAGCATTTT.

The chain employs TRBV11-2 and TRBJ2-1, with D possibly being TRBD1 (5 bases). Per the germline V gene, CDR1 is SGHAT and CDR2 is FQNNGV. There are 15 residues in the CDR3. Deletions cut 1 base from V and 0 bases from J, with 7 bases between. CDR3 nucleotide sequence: TGTGCCAGCAGCTTAGGACAGTCCTCCTACAATGAGCAGTTCTTC. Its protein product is CASSLGQSSYNEQFF.

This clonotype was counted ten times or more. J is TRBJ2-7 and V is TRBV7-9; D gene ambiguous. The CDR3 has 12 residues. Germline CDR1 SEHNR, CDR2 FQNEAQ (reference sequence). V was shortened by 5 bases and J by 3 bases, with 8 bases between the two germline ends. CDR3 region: CASSAQSYEQYF. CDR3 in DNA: TGTGCCAGCAGCGCCCAGAGCTACGAGCAGTACTTC.

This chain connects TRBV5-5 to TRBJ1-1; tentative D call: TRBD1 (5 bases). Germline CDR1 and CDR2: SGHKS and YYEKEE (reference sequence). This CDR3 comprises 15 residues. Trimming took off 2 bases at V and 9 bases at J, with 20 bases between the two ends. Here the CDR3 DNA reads TGTGCCAGCAGCTTTATCGGGGGGGTCGGGACTAAAGCTTTCTTT. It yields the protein CASSFIGGVGTKAFF.

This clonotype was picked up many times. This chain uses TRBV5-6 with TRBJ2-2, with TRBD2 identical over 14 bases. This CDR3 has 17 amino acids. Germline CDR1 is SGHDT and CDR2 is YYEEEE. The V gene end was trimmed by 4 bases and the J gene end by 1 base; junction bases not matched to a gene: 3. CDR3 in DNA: TGTGCCAGCAGCCAGGGGACTAGCGGGAGGAACACCGGGGAGCTGTTTTTT. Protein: CASSQGTSGRNTGELFF.

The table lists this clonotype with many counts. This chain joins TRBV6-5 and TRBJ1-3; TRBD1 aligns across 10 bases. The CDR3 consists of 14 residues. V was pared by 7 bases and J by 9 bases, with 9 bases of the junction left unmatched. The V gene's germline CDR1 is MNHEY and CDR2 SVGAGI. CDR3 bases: TGTGCCAGCACCCCGGGACAGGGGTTCGGCACCATATATTTT. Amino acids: CASTPGQGFGTIYF.

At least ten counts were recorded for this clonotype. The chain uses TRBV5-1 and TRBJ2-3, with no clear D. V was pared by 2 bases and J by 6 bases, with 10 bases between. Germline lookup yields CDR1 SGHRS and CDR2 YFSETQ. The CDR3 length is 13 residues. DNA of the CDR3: TGCGCCAGCAGCTTCACCTCCAGGGATACGCAGTATTTT. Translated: CASSFTSRDTQYF.

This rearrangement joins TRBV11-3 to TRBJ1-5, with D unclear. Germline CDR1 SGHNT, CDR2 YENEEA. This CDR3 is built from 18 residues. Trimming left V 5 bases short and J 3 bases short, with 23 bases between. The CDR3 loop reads CASSHPPGADGFNQPQHF. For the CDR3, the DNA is TGTGCCAGCAGCCACCCGCCGGGTGCGGACGGATTCAATCAGCCCCAGCATTTT.

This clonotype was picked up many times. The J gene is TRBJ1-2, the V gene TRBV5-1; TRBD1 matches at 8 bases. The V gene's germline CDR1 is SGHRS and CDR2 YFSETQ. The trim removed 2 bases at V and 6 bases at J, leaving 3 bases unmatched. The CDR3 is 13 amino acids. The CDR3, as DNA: TGCGCCAGCAGCTTCCAGACAGGGGATGGCTACACCTTC. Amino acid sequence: CASSFQTGDGYTF.